The present entry profiles one T cell receptor beta chain with its context. Antigen: not known. The data were taken from a study of OX40 agonist ivuxolimab in advanced cancers. Turning to the study itself: Ivuxolimab, an agonistic anti-OX40 (CD134) antibody, was given to patients. Hepatocellular carcinoma, melanoma, renal cell or head and neck cancer was diagnosed in the dose-escalation patients. Partial response was recorded in three patients: one hepatocellular carcinoma and two cutaneous melanoma cases. General observations from the study: At 0.1 to 3.0 mg/kg, CD4+ and CD8+ blood T cells expanded clonally by week 6.

The CDR3 spans 15 residues. The junction had 4 bases not matched to a gene; V was cut back by 5 bases and J by 2 bases. CDR1 and CDR2 (germline): SGHTA, FQGTGA. Some clones are missing from TCRdb's copy, which holds only in-frame ones; the method was immunoSEQ multiplex PCR. The table has more than 60,000 clones, approximately 94% seen once. The specimen was CD4+ or CD8+ T cells sorted from blood, collected in a trial of the OX40 agonist ivuxolimab. J is TRBJ2-7 and V is TRBV7-3, with 12 bases identical to TRBD2. The source of this sequence is an adult with an advanced solid tumor such as melanoma, head and neck, liver or kidney cancer. The CDR3 protein is CASSPTSGSAYEQYF. The CDR3 DNA reads TGTGCCAGCAGCCCGACTAGCGGGAGTGCCTACGAGCAGTACTTC.